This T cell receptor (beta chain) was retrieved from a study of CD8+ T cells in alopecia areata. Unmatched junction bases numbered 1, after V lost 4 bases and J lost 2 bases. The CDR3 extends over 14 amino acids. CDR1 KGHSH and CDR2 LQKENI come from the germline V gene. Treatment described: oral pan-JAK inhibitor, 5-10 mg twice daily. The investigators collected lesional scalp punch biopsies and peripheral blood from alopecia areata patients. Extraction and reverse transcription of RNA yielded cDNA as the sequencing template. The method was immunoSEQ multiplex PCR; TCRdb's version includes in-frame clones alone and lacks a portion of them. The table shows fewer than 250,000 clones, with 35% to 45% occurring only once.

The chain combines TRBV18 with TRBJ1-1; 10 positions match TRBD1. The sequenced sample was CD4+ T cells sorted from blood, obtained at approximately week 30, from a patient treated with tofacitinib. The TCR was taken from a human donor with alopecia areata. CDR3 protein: CASSRDRGNTEAFF. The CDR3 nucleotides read TGTGCCAGCTCACGGGACAGGGGAAACACTGAAGCTTTCTTT.